Listed below are T cell receptor beta chains from one sample, sequenced in a study of blood T cells in healthy people across ages. TCRdb re-derived calls from the 5' RACE reads in MiXCR, one entry per CDR3 protein. Seen here are some 900,000 distinct CDR3 sequences, around 26% observed once, and the top ten hold 15% to 20%. Sample: blood. All receptors come from an elderly woman in good health. Each CDR3 is given without its conserved first and last residue.

ASSLELTPNSPLH	TRBJ1-6	TRBV12-3/TRBV12-4
ASSPASGGRNEQF	TRBJ2-1	TRBV5-1
ASSHSTGNSNQPQH	TRBJ1-5	TRBV7-9
SGGDSYNEQY	TRBJ2-7	TRBV20-1
ASSQEEAAVAFYGYT	TRBJ1-2	TRBV4-2
SVRDTTYEQY	TRBJ2-7	TRBV29-1
SAIIPRTANQPQH	TRBJ1-5	TRBV20-1
ASSTGTTQY	TRBJ2-7	TRBV10-1
ASSSTDRAEAF	TRBJ1-1	TRBV11-2
ASRPLAGIVHNSPLH	TRBJ1-6	TRBV6-5
ATSLSPGQGSDTQY	TRBJ2-3	TRBV24-1
AWSKAENQPQH	TRBJ1-5	TRBV30
ASSYSRGLDSYNEQF	TRBJ2-1	TRBV6-2/TRBV6-3
SASRDRSRYEQY	TRBJ2-7	TRBV20-1
SASGTGIDEKLF	TRBJ1-4	TRBV20-1
ASSRRETQF	TRBJ2-1	TRBV7-2
VSSLGSGGYDEQF	TRBJ2-1	TRBV7-2
ASRLAGEGTDTQY	TRBJ2-3	TRBV6-6
SANVLAGAYNEQF	TRBJ2-1	TRBV20-1
ASSLGLATDTGELF	TRBJ2-2	TRBV7-9
ASSLASLAGGRRQETQY	TRBJ2-5	TRBV7-2
AITGDSNSPLH	TRBJ1-6	TRBV10-3
ASRTGTTASADAQY	TRBJ2-3	TRBV12-3/TRBV12-4
ASSPARGTEAF	TRBJ1-1	TRBV18
ASWNPRGTDTQY	TRBJ2-3	TRBV5-5